This T cell receptor beta chain is drawn from a study of CD8 T cells in Susac syndrome. Study-wide background: When blood was drawn, the patients with Susac syndrome were therapy-naive, on corticosteroids, or on intravenous immunoglobulin alone.

In germline, CDR1 is SNHLY, CDR2 FYNNEI. This CDR3 comprises 13 residues. V lost 7 bases and J lost 2, with 6 bases in between. Negative isolation was applied to CD8+ and CD4+ T cells, and FACS enrichment was applied to TEMRA cells. Of note for this clonotype: The antigen is not known.

Reverse transcription of 0.5 to 1 ug RNA was performed with random hexamers. TCRdb re-called the immunoSEQ multiplex PCR reads with MiXCR, one entry per CDR3 protein. This sample has under 200,000 distinct CDR3 sequences; approximately 95% occur once, and the top ten carry around 0.12%. Study outcomes and limitations: The study's TCR sequencing and HLA analysis covered a relatively small number of individuals, and the study acknowledged this.

V usage is TRBV2 and J usage is TRBJ2-6, with D perhaps matching TRBD2 (5 bases). The sequencing input was CD4+ T cells from PBMCs. This sequence was found in a human donor with Susac syndrome. CDR3 region: CASTGTGANVLTF. The DNA for the CDR3 is TGTGCCAGCACCGGGACTGGGGCCAACGTCCTGACTTTC.